One sample yielded the 9 T cell receptor beta chains listed below, sequenced in a study of shared clonotypes between healthy human individuals. Repertoires were generated with immunoSEQ multiplex PCR, while TCRdb's copy carries only in-frame clones and drops some. The table has 780,000 or so clones, around 70% seen once. The sequencing input was memory CD4+ T cells sorted from blood. Indicated subset: CD45RA-negative fraction. These receptors were taken from a woman aged 30 to 39 in good health.

V and J are TRBV28 and TRBJ2-3, with no clear D. With 2 bases removed from V and 4 bases from J, the gap between germline ends came to 7 bases. This CDR3 contains 13 residues. CDR1 MDHEN and CDR2 SYDVKM come from the germline V gene. CDR3 nucleotides: TGTGCCAGCAGTTTAGTATCCCCAGATACGCAGTATTTT. This translates into CASSLVSPDTQYF.

This chain uses TRBV5-1 with TRBJ2-2; a weak D match, TRBD2 (5 bases). The CDR3 contains 17 residues. Trimming left V 3 bases short and J 6 bases short, with 21 bases between. CDR1 SGHRS and CDR2 YFSETQ come from the germline V gene. CDR3 sequence: CASSSPLVGLTAGELFF. The CDR3 DNA sequence: TGCGCCAGCAGCTCCCCATTGGTTGGACTGACGGCCGGGGAGCTGTTTTTT.

The chain couples TRBV5-6 to TRBJ1-2, with D maybe TRBD1 (6 bases). The germline gives CDR1 SGHDT, CDR2 YYEEEE. The V end was cut by 1 base, the J end by 4 bases, with 14 bases between. The CDR3 loop spans 15 amino acids. Here the CDR3 reads CASSLWAGVTYGYTF. The CDR3 DNA follows: TGTGCCAGCAGCTTGTGGGCAGGGGTTACCTATGGCTACACCTTC.

The chain links TRBV13 to TRBJ2-3; D unresolved. Germline CDR1 and CDR2: PRHDT and FYEKMQ (reference sequence). The germline V and J ends were trimmed by 1 base and 1 base, with 6 bases remaining between them. This CDR3 spans 14 amino acids. This CDR3 reads CASSLVPGTDTQYF. The CDR3 region has the DNA TGTGCCAGCAGCTTAGTTCCGGGCACAGATACGCAGTATTTT.

The chain combines TRBV28 with TRBJ2-3, with D perhaps being TRBD1 or TRBD2 (5 bases each). CDR1 and CDR2 (germline): MDHEN, SYDVKM. V lost 6 bases to trimming and J lost 0 bases, with 10 bases between them. The length of the CDR3 is 14 residues. Written as DNA, the CDR3 is TGTGCCAGCAGACCGGGGCCCAGCACAGATACGCAGTATTTT. Translated, it gives CASRPGPSTDTQYF.

V usage is TRBV28 and J usage is TRBJ1-5, with a weak D call TRBD1 (6 bases). The germline CDR1 and CDR2 sequences are MDHEN and SYDVKM. The V and J ends lost 2 bases and 8 bases respectively, with 19 bases between them. There are 16 residues in the CDR3. The CDR3 coding sequence is TGTGCCAGCAGTTTAAGGGACACACTAGGGGCTGAGCCCCAGCATTTT. Protein sequence: CASSLRDTLGAEPQHF.

The V call is TRBV7-2, the J call TRBJ2-3; unclear D gene. The V gene lost 5 bases and the J gene lost 2 bases, with 17 bases spanning the gap. Germline CDR1 and CDR2: SGHTA and FQGNSA. The CDR3 extends over 16 amino acids. In DNA, the CDR3 is TGTGCCAGCAGCGTCGGAGTAAAGAGGTCCACAGATACGCAGTATTTT. Amino acid sequence: CASSVGVKRSTDTQYF.

The chain couples TRBV30 to TRBJ2-7, with 11 bases identical to TRBD1. With 0 bases clipped from V and 2 bases from J, the junction kept 3 bases outside the gene matches. Germline assignment: CDR1 GTSNPN and CDR2 SVGIG (reference sequence). The CDR3 spans 15 residues. CDR3: CAWSVGGQGAYEQYF. The CDR3 DNA follows: TGTGCCTGGAGTGTAGGGGGACAGGGGGCCTACGAGCAGTACTTC.

This rearrangement joins TRBV5-4 to TRBJ2-7; 11 bases line up with TRBD1. The CDR3 sequence is 14 residues long. Per the germline V gene, CDR1 is SGHNT and CDR2 is YYREEE (reference sequence). V gave up 7 bases and J gave up 4 bases; unmatched junction bases: 7. The CDR3 DNA reads as TGTGCCAGCCACCGGGACAGGGGGGATTACGAGCAGTACTTC. This gives the protein CASHRDRGDYEQYF.